The rows below give T cell receptor beta chains drawn from one sample of a study of vaccination and CD4 T cells after COVID-19. TCRdb re-called the PCR reads with MiXCR, one entry per CDR3 protein. The sample lists about 25,000 distinct CDR3 sequences, 43% occurring once. Which antigens these TCRs recognize remains unknown. The specimen was CD4+ T cells from blood, cultured in vitro. Receptor source: a human donor who had recovered from COVID-19. The CDR3 runs from the conserved cysteine through the conserved F or W. The order of the fields is CDR3 length, clone size, D gene, J gene, V gene, CDR3 protein, CDR3 DNA. D genes are given only for firm matches. Expanded clones are given a class, and other clones once, few, many or no size at all.

15	NA	TRBD1	TRBJ1-2	TRBV10-3	CAISEKVDRDGGYTF	TGTGCCATCAGTGAAAAGGTGGACAGGGATGGAGGCTACACCTTC
14	NA	TRBD1	TRBJ1-6	TRBV7-7	CASSSGGFDSPLHF	TGTGCTAGCAGCTCAGGGGGCTTTGATTCACCCCTCCACTTT
15	NA	NA	TRBJ1-2	TRBV6-5	CASSYSSQPPRNYTF	TGTGCCAGCAGTTACAGTTCACAGCCGCCTCGCAATTACACCTTC
17	NA	TRBD2	TRBJ2-3	TRBV11-3	CASSHRLAGGRTDTQYF	TGTGCCAGCAGCCACAGACTAGCGGGGGGGAGGACAGATACGCAGTATTTT
14	NA	NA	TRBJ1-2	TRBV2	CASSESGNSYGYTF	TGTGCCAGCAGTGAGAGTGGCAACAGCTATGGCTACACCTTC
13	NA	TRBD1	TRBJ1-2	TRBV12-5	CASGRDRTRSYTF	TGTGCTAGTGGCCGGGACAGGACTCGGAGCTACACCTTC
14	NA	NA	TRBJ2-1	TRBV27	CASSLWGGNNEQFF	TGTGCCAGCAGTTTATGGGGCGGCAACAATGAGCAGTTCTTC
14	few	NA	TRBJ2-1	TRBV11-3	CASSLGQAINEQFF	TGTGCCAGCAGCTTAGGGCAGGCGATCAATGAGCAGTTCTTC
13	NA	NA	TRBJ2-5	TRBV2	CASSDVGAETQYF	TGTGCCAGCAGTGATGTAGGGGCCGAGACCCAGTACTTC
13	NA	NA	TRBJ2-5	TRBV4-1	CASSQGLAETQYF	TGCGCCAGCAGCCAAGGGCTTGCGGAGACCCAGTACTTC
13	NA	NA	TRBJ1-1	TRBV20-1	CSVPGQKNTEAFF	TGCAGCGTTCCGGGACAAAAGAACACTGAAGCTTTCTTT
17	NA	NA	TRBJ2-7	TRBV28	CASSLYGFGVTAYEQYF	TGTGCCAGCAGTTTATACGGGTTTGGAGTCACCGCCTACGAGCAGTACTTC
15	NA	TRBD1	TRBJ1-3	TRBV7-9	CASSFDRAWGNTIYF	TGTGCCAGCAGCTTTGACAGGGCTTGGGGAAACACCATATATTTT
14	NA	NA	TRBJ1-1	TRBV28	CASSLDGGNTEAFF	TGTGCCAGCAGTTTAGATGGAGGAAACACTGAAGCTTTCTTT
12	NA	TRBD2	TRBJ2-3	TRBV6-1	CASSEGGGTQYF	TGTGCCAGCAGTGAAGGGGGGGGTACGCAGTATTTT
17	NA	NA	TRBJ2-7	TRBV7-9	CASSLRQGMGTAYEQYF	TGTGCCAGCAGCTTAAGGCAGGGCATGGGTACTGCCTACGAGCAGTACTTC
18	few	TRBD2	TRBJ2-2	TRBV20-1	CSAREKGLAGIFTGELFF	TGCAGTGCTAGAGAGAAGGGGCTAGCGGGGATTTTCACCGGGGAGCTGTTTTTT
10	NA	NA	TRBJ2-7	TRBV28	CASSSHEQYF	TGTGCCAGCAGTTCTCACGAGCAGTACTTC
16	NA	TRBD2	TRBJ2-2	TRBV20-1	CSARDFLAGNTGELFF	TGCAGTGCTAGAGATTTCCTAGCGGGAAACACCGGGGAGCTGTTTTTT
16	NA	TRBD1	TRBJ2-3	TRBV6-5	CASSYSGQGGTDTQYF	TGTGCCAGCAGTTACAGCGGACAGGGAGGCACAGATACGCAGTATTTT
15	few	NA	TRBJ2-7	TRBV6-2/TRBV6-3	CASSTLWARSYEQYF	TGTGCCAGCAGTACCTTGTGGGCTAGGTCCTACGAGCAGTACTTC
11	NA	NA	TRBJ1-2	TRBV28	CVGGDYYGYTF	TGTGTCGGGGGCGATTACTATGGCTACACCTTC
15	few	NA	TRBJ2-3	TRBV6-5	CASSYSKAAADTQYF	TGTGCCAGCAGTTACTCGAAGGCAGCCGCAGATACGCAGTATTTT
14	NA	TRBD1	TRBJ1-1	TRBV9	CASSVGQGTTEAFF	TGTGCCAGCAGCGTAGGACAGGGGACCACTGAAGCTTTCTTT
16	few	NA	TRBJ2-7	TRBV10-3	CAISEGHRPSSYEQYF	TGTGCCATCAGTGAGGGACATCGCCCCAGCTCCTACGAGCAGTACTTC
14	NA	TRBD2	TRBJ2-5	TRBV5-1	CASSLEAGIETQYF	TGCGCCAGCAGCTTGGAAGCGGGGATAGAGACCCAGTACTTC
16	NA	NA	TRBJ1-1	TRBV28	CASSHYEAGAHTEAFF	TGTGCCAGCAGTCACTACGAGGCTGGGGCCCACACTGAAGCTTTCTTT
13	NA	NA	TRBJ1-1	TRBV20-1	CSARAGPNTEAFF	TGCAGTGCTAGGGCGGGACCCAACACTGAAGCTTTCTTT
13	NA	NA	TRBJ2-1	TRBV20-1	CSASANLDNEQFF	TGCAGTGCTAGCGCAAACCTCGACAATGAGCAGTTCTTC
16	NA	TRBD2	TRBJ2-1	TRBV27	CASSLLAGVTYNEQFF	TGTGCCAGCAGTTTACTAGCGGGAGTTACCTACAATGAGCAGTTCTTC
18	NA	TRBD1	TRBJ2-2	TRBV24-1	CATSDLKGQGAPSGELFF	TGTGCCACCAGTGATTTGAAGGGACAGGGGGCGCCGTCCGGGGAGCTGTTTTTT
16	NA	NA	TRBJ1-1	TRBV6-2/TRBV6-3	CASSFPYRVMNTEAFF	TGTGCCAGCAGTTTCCCGTACAGGGTTATGAACACTGAAGCTTTCTTT
11	NA	NA	TRBJ1-2	TRBV10-1	CARGGRSGYTF	TGCGCCAGGGGGGGACGAAGCGGCTACACCTTC
15	few	TRBD2	TRBJ2-3	TRBV24-1	CATSVTGGSTDTQYF	TGTGCCACCAGTGTTACGGGGGGGAGCACAGATACGCAGTATTTT
17	NA	TRBD2	TRBJ2-1	TRBV25-1	CASSDWTSGGVRNEQFF	TGTGCCAGCAGTGACTGGACTAGCGGGGGGGTGAGGAATGAGCAGTTCTTC
14	NA	NA	TRBJ2-7	TRBV7-8	CASSARRITYEQYF	TGTGCCAGCAGCGCCCGAAGAATTACCTACGAGCAGTACTTC
14	few	TRBD2	TRBJ2-5	TRBV20-1	CSARVPGLAETQYF	TGCAGTGCTAGAGTCCCCGGACTAGCAGAGACCCAGTACTTC
16	NA	NA	TRBJ1-2	TRBV6-5	CASSSPNTGGNYGYTF	TGTGCCAGCAGTTCTCCTAACACAGGCGGCAACTATGGCTACACCTTC
14	NA	TRBD1	TRBJ2-7	TRBV11-3	CASGRDRQSEEQYF	TGTGCCAGCGGAAGGGACAGGCAGAGTGAGGAGCAGTACTTC
15	NA	NA	TRBJ1-1	TRBV6-1	CASSPQFSMNTEAFF	TGTGCCAGCAGTCCACAGTTCAGCATGAACACTGAAGCTTTCTTT
14	NA	NA	TRBJ1-3	TRBV2	CASRSGGPGNTIYF	TGTGCCAGCAGGAGCGGGGGGCCTGGAAACACCATATATTTT
16	NA	NA	TRBJ1-1	TRBV4-3	CASSQDLPGSNTEAFF	TGCGCCAGCAGCCAAGATCTGCCAGGTTCGAACACTGAAGCTTTCTTT
14	few	TRBD2	TRBJ2-7	TRBV2	CASRGGFYRYEQYF	TGTGCCAGCAGGGGGGGGTTCTACCGCTACGAGCAGTACTTC
14	NA	TRBD2	TRBJ2-1	TRBV6-2/TRBV6-3	CASSLDIGGNEQFF	TGTGCCAGCAGTTTGGACATCGGGGGGAATGAGCAGTTCTTC
13	NA	TRBD1	TRBJ2-5	TRBV20-1	CSATDRAGETQYF	TGCAGTGCGACAGACAGGGCGGGCGAGACCCAGTACTTC